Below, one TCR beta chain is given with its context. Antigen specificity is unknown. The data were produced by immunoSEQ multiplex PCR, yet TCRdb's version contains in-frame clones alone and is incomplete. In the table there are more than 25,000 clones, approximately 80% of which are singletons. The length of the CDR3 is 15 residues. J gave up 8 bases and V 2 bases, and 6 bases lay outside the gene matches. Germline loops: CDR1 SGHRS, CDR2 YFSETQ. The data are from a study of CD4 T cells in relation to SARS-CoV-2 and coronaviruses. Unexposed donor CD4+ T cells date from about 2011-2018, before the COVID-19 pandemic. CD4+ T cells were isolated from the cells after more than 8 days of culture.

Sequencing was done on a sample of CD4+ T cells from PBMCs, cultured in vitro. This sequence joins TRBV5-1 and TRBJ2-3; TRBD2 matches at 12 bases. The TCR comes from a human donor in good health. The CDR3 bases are TGCGCCAGCAGCTTCGGACTAGCGGGGTTAGGTACGCAGTATTTT. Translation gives CASSFGLAGLGTQYF.